This TCR beta chain was sequenced for a study of type 1 regulatory T cells. About the study: T-allo10 is a Tr1-enriched, alloantigen-specific CD4 T cell product made in vitro.

Regarding this clonotype: No antigen is known for it.

TCRdb re-called the reads through MiXCR, storing one row per CDR3 protein. Of about 62,000 distinct CDR3 sequences in the sample, less than 65% were seen once. Findings of the study overall: Tr1 cells had a more restricted TCR repertoire than non-Tr1 cells.

There are 16 residues in the CDR3. Germline loops: CDR1 SGHRS, CDR2 YFSETQ. The V end lost 0 bases, the J end lost 2 bases, and 13 bases lay between the germline ends. This chain joins TRBV5-1 and TRBJ2-3, with D unclear. What was sequenced was cultured non-Tr1 T cells, either the whole culture or a sorted T cell fraction (not recorded which). The TCR comes from a human donor in good health. The CDR3 coding sequence is TGCGCCAGCAGCTTGGAATCTGCAGGCCCCACAGATACGCAGTATTTT. This gives the protein CASSLESAGPTDTQYF.